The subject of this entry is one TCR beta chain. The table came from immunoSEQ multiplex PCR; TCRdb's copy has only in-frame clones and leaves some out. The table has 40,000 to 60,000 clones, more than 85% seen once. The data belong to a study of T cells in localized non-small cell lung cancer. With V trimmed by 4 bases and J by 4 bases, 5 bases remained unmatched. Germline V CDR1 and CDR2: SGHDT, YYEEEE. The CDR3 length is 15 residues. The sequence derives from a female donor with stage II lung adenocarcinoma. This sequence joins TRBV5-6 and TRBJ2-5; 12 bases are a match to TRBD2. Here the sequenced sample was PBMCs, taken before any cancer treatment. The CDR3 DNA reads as TGTGCCAGCAGCCCCGGACTAGCGGGGCGAGAGACCCAGTACTTC. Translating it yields CASSPGLAGRETQYF.